A selection of T cell receptor beta chains follows, all from one sample in a study of T cell repertoires in cytomegalovirus infection. TCRdb processed the reads anew with MiXCR; each CDR3 protein has one entry. The sample yields some 280,000 distinct CDR3 sequences, around 13% seen once. Sequencing was performed on PBMCs. The receptors shown here come from a human donor in good health (CMV status not recorded). Some clones in this sample may be carry-over from other donors' samples. Each CDR3 is given with its conserved first and last residue.

TRBV7-6,TRBJ2-1,CASSLAAKGEQFF
TRBV5-6,TRBJ1-1,CASSLLGELEAFF
TRBV28,TRBJ2-1,CASSLPPVGRAHNEQFF
TRBV19,TRBJ1-1,CASSKGPDRSKAFF
TRBV29-1,TRBJ1-2,CSAPRQGAYGYTF
TRBV4-1,TRBJ2-3,CASSQEDPRGGQYTQYF
TRBV19,TRBJ2-4,CASSIGGGAKNIQYF
TRBV20-1,TRBJ2-3,CSAPLAGGGTQYF
TRBV7-9,TRBJ2-1,CASSARTSGANEQFF
TRBV29-1,TRBJ2-2,CSVGYRGLYTGELFF
TRBV6-4,TRBJ2-6,CASSDYPGVGANVLTF
TRBV6-2/TRBV6-3,TRBJ2-5,CASSFVGGLGETQYF
TRBV28,TRBJ2-1,CASSFPTARPNEQFF
TRBV20-1,TRBJ2-7,CSASSPRAINEQYF
TRBV7-2,TRBJ1-2,CASSLDGAGEGYTF
TRBV13,TRBJ2-5,CASSLGPAGDAQETQYF
TRBV7-2,TRBJ2-7,CASSFPGLGGGEQYF
TRBV29-1,TRBJ2-1,CSAPPLRTSGFNEQFF
TRBV4-1,TRBJ2-1,CASSQVVLAGDNEQFF
TRBV6-5,TRBJ2-7,CASSYSRRGVYEQYF
TRBV5-5,TRBJ2-2,CASSLRQGRNTGELFF
TRBV7-2,TRBJ1-5,CASSLAGIPMPQHF
TRBV6-5,TRBJ1-5,CASRPFGGLGGNQPQHF
TRBV20-1,TRBJ2-1,CSASPLAGHDPHEQFF
TRBV7-9,TRBJ2-1,CASSLGAGTGGMDEQFF
TRBV28,TRBJ1-5,CASSRADSSYSNQPQHF
TRBV29-1,TRBJ2-7,CSVGLGDYEQYF
TRBV5-5,TRBJ2-5,CASSIGPSQSQETQYF
TRBV20-1,TRBJ1-6,CSAGTGLNSPLHF
TRBV5-1,TRBJ1-2,CASSVTGDGGYGYTF
TRBV6-5,TRBJ1-5,CASSQSGAPGQPQHF
TRBV20-1,TRBJ2-7,CSASRDGYEQYF
TRBV7-2,TRBJ2-3,CASSPPGADTQYF
TRBV7-2,TRBJ1-5,CASAGQGGGQPQHF
TRBV6-2/TRBV6-3,TRBJ2-1,CASSYVRLAGATYNEQFF